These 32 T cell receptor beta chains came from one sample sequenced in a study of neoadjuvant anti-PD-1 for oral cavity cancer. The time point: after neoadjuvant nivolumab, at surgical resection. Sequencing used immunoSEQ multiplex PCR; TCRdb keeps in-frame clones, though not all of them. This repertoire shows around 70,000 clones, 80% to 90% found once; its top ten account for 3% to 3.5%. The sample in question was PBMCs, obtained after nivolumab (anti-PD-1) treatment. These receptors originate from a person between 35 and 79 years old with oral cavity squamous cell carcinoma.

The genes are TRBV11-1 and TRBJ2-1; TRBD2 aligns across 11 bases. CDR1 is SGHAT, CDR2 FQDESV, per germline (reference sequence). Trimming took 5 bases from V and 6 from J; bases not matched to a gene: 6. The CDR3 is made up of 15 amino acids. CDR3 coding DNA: TGTGCCAGCAGCCATGCCGGGACTAGCGGCAATGAGCAGTTCTTC. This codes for CASSHAGTSGNEQFF.

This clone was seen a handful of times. CDR3 sequence: CASSQDASGTTDTQYF. As DNA, the CDR3 is TGTGCCAGCAGCCAAGATGCTAGCGGGACCACAGATACGCAGTATTTT. This rearrangement joins TRBV14 to TRBJ2-3; 9 positions match TRBD2. This CDR3 region has 16 residues. Losses at the gene ends were 0 bases for V and 2 bases for J; bases not matched to a gene: 3. The germline gives CDR1 SGHDN, CDR2 FVKESK.

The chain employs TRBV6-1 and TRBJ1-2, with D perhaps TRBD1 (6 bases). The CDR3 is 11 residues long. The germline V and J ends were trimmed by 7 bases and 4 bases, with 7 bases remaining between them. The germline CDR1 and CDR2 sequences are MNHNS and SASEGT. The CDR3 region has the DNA TGTGCCAGCACACAGGGCTATGGCTACACCTTC. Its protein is CASTQGYGYTF.

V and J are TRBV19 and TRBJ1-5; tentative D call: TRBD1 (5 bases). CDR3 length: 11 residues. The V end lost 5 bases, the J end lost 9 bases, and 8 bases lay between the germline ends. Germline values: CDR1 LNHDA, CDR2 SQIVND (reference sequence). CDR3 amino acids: CASSVGGPQHF. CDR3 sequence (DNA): TGTGCCAGTAGTGTCGGGGGGCCCCAGCATTTT.

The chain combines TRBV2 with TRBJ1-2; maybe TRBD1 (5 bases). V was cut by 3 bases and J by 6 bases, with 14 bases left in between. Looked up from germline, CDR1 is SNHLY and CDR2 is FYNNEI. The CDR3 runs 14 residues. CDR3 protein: CASSDRGVGNGYTF. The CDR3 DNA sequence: TGTGCCAGCAGTGATAGGGGAGTTGGAAATGGCTACACCTTC.

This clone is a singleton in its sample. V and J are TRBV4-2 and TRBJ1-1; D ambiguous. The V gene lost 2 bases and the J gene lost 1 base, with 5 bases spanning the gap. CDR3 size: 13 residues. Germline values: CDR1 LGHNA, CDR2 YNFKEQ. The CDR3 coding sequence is TGTGCCAGCAGCCAAACGGGGAACACTGAAGCTTTCTTT. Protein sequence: CASSQTGNTEAFF.

The CDR3 coding sequence is TGTGCCAGCAGCTTAGTAGCGGACAGGGCTGAGCAGTTCTTC. This gives the protein CASSLVADRAEQFF. V gene TRBV7-9 combines with J gene TRBJ2-1; TRBD1 aligns across 8 bases. V shed 1 base, J shed 9 bases, and the junction held 5 bases outside the gene matches. The CDR3 sequence is 14 residues long. Germline CDR1 reads SEHNR; CDR2 reads FQNEAQ (reference sequence).

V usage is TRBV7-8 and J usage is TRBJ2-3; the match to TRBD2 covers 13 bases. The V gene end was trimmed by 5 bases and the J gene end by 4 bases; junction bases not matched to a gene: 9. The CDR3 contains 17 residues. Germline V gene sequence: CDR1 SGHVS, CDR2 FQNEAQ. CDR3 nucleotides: TGTGCCAGCAGCCTTTGGACTAGCGGGAGTTTCGCAGATACGCAGTATTTT. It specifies CASSLWTSGSFADTQYF. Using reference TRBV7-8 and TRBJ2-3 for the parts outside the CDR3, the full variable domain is GAGVSQSPRYKVAKRGQDVALRCDPISGHVSLFWYQQALGQGPEFLTYFQNEAQLDKSGLPSDRFFAERPEGSVSTLKIQRTQQEDSAVYLCASSLWTSGSFADTQYFGPGTRLTVL.

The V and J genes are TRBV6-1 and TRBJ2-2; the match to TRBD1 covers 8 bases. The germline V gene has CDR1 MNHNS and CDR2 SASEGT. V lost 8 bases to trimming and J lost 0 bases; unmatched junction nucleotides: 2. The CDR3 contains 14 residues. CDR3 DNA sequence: TGTGCCAGCTCACAGGGGGCGAACACCGGGGAGCTGTTTTTT. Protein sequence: CASSQGANTGELFF.

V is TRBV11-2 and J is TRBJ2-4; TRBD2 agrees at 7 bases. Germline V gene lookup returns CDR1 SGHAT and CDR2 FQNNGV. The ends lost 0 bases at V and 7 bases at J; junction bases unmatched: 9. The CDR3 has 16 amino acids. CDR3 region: CASSLDSAGARNIQYF. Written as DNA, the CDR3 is TGTGCCAGCAGCTTAGATTCGGCGGGAGCCCGGAACATTCAGTACTTC.

The CDR3 sequence: CASSIGTGELFF. The CDR3 DNA sequence: TGTGCCAGCAGCATAGGGACCGGGGAGCTGTTTTTT. J is TRBJ2-2 and V is TRBV9; D is unresolved. CDR1 is SGDLS, CDR2 YYNGEE, per germline. V was trimmed by 4 bases and J by 5 bases, leaving 6 bases between them. The CDR3 contains 12 residues.

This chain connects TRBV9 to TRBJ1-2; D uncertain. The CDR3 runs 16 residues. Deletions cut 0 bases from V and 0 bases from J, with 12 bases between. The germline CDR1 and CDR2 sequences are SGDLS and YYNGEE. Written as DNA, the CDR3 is TGTGCCAGCAGCGTAGCCAGACGCCCAGCTAACTATGGCTACACCTTC. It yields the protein CASSVARRPANYGYTF.

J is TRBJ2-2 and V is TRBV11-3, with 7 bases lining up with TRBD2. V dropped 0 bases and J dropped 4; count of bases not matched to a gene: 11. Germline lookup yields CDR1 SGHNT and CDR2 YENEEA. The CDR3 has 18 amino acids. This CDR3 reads CASSLDSPGRFVTGELFF. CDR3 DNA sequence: TGTGCCAGCAGCTTAGACTCCCCCGGGAGGTTTGTCACCGGGGAGCTGTTTTTT.

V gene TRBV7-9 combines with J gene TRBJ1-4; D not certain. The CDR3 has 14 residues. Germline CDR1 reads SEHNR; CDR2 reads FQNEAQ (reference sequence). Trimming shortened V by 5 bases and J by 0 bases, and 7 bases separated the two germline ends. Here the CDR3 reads CASSPIATNEKLFF. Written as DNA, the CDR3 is TGTGCCAGCAGCCCAATTGCAACTAATGAAAAACTGTTTTTT.

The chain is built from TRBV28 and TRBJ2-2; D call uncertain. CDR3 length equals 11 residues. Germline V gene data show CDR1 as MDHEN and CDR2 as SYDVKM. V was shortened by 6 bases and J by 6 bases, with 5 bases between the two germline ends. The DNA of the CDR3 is TGTGCCAGCAGCACCCCCGGGGAGCTGTTTTTT. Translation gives CASSTPGELFF.

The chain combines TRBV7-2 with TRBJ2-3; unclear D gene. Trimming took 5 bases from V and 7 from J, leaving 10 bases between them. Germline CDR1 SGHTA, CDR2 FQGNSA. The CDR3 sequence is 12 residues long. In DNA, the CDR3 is TGTGCCAGCAGCACGGGTTCTCATACGCAGTATTTT. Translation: CASSTGSHTQYF.

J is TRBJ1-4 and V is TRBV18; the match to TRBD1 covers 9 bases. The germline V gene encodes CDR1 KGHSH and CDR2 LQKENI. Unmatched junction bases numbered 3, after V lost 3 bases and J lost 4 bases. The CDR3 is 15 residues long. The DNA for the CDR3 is TGTGCCAGCTCACCGGAGGGACAGGGTAATGAAAAACTGTTTTTT. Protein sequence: CASSPEGQGNEKLFF.

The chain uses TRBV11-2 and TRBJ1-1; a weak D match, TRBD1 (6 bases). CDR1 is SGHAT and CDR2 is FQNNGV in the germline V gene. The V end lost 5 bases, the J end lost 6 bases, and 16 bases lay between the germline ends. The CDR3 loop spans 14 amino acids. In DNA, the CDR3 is TGTGCCAGCAGCCACCTTACAGGGATCGCTGAAGCTTTCTTT. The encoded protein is CASSHLTGIAEAFF.

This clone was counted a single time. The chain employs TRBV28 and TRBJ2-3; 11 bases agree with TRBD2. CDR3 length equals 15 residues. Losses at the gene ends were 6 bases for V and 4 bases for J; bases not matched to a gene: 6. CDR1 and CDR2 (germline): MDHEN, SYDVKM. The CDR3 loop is CASSRLAGYSDTQYF. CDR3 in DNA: TGTGCCAGCAGCAGACTAGCGGGATATTCAGATACGCAGTATTTT.

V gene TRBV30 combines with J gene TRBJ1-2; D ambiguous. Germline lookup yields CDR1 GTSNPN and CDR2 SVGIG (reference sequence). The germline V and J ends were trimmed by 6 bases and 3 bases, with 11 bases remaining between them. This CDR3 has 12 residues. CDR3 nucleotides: TGTGCCTGCAAAAACCGAGACTATGGCTACACCTTC. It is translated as CACKNRDYGYTF.

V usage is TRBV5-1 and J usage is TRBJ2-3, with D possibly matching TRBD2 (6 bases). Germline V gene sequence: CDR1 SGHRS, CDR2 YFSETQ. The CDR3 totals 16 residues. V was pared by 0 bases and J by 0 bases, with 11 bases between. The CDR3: CASSLDGAGSTDTQYF. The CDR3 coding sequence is TGCGCCAGCAGCTTGGATGGCGCGGGGAGCACAGATACGCAGTATTTT.

CDR3 loop: CASSSGTGLYNEQFF. CDR3 in DNA: TGTGCCAGCAGCTCCGGGACAGGGTTATACAATGAGCAGTTCTTC. The chain links TRBV7-3 to TRBJ2-1; 9 bases match TRBD1. The CDR3 contains 15 residues. The V gene end was trimmed by 4 bases and the J gene end by 4 bases; junction bases not matched to a gene: 5. CDR1 and CDR2 (germline): SGHTA, FQGTGA.

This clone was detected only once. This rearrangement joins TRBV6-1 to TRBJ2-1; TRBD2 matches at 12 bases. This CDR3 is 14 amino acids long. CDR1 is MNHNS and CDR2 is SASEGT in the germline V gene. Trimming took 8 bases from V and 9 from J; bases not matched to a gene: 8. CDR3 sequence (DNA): TGTGCCAGCCGGGAGGGACTAGCGGGTATTGAGCAGTTCTTC. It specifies CASREGLAGIEQFF.

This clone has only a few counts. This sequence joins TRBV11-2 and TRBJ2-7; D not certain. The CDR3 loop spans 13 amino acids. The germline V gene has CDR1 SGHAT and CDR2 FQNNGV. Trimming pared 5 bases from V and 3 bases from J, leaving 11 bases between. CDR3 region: CASSDGPLYEQYF. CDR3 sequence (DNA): TGTGCCAGCAGCGATGGGCCCCTCTACGAGCAGTACTTC. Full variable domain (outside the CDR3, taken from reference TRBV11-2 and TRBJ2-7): EAGVAQSPRYKIIEKRQSVAFWCNPISGHATLYWYQQILGQGPKLLIQFQNNGVVDDSQLPKDRFSAERLKGVDSTLKIQPAKLEDSAVYLCASSDGPLYEQYFGPGTRLTVT.

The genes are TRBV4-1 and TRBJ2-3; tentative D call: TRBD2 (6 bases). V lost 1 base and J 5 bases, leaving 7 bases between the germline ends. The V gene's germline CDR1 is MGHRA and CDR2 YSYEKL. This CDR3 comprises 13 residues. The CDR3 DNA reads TGCGCCAGCAGCCAAGTCGGGGGAGATACGCAGTATTTT. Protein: CASSQVGGDTQYF.

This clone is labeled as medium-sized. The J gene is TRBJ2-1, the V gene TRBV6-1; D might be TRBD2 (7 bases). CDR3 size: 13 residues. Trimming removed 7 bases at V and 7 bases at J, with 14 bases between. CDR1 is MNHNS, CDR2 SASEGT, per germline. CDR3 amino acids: CASIGGGLNEQFF. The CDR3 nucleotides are TGTGCCAGCATCGGCGGGGGCCTAAATGAGCAGTTCTTC.

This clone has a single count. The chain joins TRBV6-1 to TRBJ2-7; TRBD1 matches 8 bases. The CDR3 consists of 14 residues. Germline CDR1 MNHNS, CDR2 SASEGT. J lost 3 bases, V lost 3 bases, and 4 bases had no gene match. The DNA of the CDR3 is TGTGCCAGCAGTGAGGGACAGGTGATCTACGAGCAGTACTTC. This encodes CASSEGQVIYEQYF.

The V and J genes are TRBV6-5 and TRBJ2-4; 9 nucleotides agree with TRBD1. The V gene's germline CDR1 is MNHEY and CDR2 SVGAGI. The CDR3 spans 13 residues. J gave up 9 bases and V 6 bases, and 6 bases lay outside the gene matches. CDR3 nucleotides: TGTGCCAGCAGGGGACAGGGCCTCGGCATTCAGTACTTC. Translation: CASRGQGLGIQYF.

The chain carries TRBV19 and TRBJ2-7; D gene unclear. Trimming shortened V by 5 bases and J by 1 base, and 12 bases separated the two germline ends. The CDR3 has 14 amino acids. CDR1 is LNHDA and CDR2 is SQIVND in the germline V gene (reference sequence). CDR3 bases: TGTGCCAGTAGTCCCGGCCCGGCTTCCTACGAGCAGTACTTC. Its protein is CASSPGPASYEQYF. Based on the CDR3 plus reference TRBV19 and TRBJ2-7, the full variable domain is DGGITQSPKYLFRKEGQNVTLSCEQNLNHDAMYWYRQDPGQGLRLIYYSQIVNDFQKGDIAEGYSVSREKKESFPLTVTSAQKNPTAFYLCASSPGPASYEQYFGPGTRLTVT.

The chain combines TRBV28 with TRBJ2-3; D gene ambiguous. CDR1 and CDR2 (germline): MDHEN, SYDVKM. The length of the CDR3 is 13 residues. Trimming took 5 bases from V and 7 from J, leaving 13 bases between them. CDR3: CASSPRPVYTQYF. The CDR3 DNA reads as TGTGCCAGCAGTCCCCGACCGGTTTATACGCAGTATTTT.

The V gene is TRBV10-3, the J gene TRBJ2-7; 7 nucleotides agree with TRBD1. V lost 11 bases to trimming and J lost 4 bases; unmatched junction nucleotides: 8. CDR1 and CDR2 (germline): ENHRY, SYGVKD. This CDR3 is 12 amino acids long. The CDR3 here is CAVRDRLYEQYF. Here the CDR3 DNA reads TGTGCCGTTCGGGACAGACTTTACGAGCAGTACTTC.

The CDR3 DNA is TGTGCCAGCAGCCAAGAATCGCGGTCCACAGATACGCAGTATTTT. This codes for CASSQESRSTDTQYF. V and J are TRBV4-2 and TRBJ2-3, with D hard to call. Germline V lookup: CDR1 LGHNA, CDR2 YNFKEQ. The CDR3 is 15 residues long. The ends were cut back, 0 bases at V and 2 bases at J, with 9 bases in the middle.